This is a list of T cell receptor beta chains from one sample in a study of blood T cell repertoires in COVID-19. The protocol was immunoSEQ multiplex PCR, while the TCRdb copy is restricted to in-frame clones and leaves out a portion. This repertoire shows about 380,000 clones, 89% found once; its top ten account for 1.2%. The sequenced sample consisted of peripheral blood. These receptor sequences come from a man aged 40-50 years with acute or convalescent COVID-19. The CDR3 runs from the conserved cysteine through the conserved F or W.

>TRBJ1-2|TRBV28
CASSLQGLNYGYTF
>TRBJ1-6|TRBV10-3
CAISEWTGSDNSPLHF
>TRBJ1-5|TRBV29-1
CSVAVAGAGNQPQHF
>TRBJ1-4|TRBV29-1
CSVRVAEYEKLFF
>TRBJ1-3|TRBV4-3
CASSRTAGQGNTIYF
>TRBJ1-2|TRBV5-1
CASRRTGAGANYGYTF
>TRBJ1-5|TRBV18
CASSQDRHQPQHF
>TRBJ1-2|TRBV30
CAWNTGTGGYTF
>TRBJ1-1|TRBV4-1
CASSQETDYEAFF
>TRBJ2-1|TRBV5-1
CASRPLAVPLNEQFF
>TRBJ2-3|TRBV5-1
CASSLGGTSGTDTQYF
>TRBJ2-7|TRBV10-2
CASSELRGPPPYEQYF
>TRBJ2-5|TRBV30
CAWSGTGGQETQYF
>TRBJ2-1|TRBV5-1
CASSRDSGSMNEQFF
>TRBJ1-2|TRBV2
CASTRTGGNYGYTF
>TRBJ2-7|TRBV28
CASRISGRASREQYF
>TRBJ2-1|TRBV19
CASSNRDREEFF
>TRBJ2-1|TRBV15
CATSRDREPYSYNEQFF
>TRBJ2-1|TRBV5-6
CASSLSRNEQFF
>TRBJ2-7|TRBV7-8
CASSPDWEQYF
>TRBJ1-1|TRBV27
CASSKPDSDTEAFF
>TRBJ1-2|TRBV7-9
CASSLVGLEYSYGYTF
>TRBJ2-7|TRBV5-4
CASSASSGSGNEQYF
>TRBJ2-7|TRBV11-2
CASSILAGISYEQYF
>TRBJ2-5|TRBV6-5
CASTPDAGGQETQYF
>TRBJ2-1|TRBV9
CASSVVSGRNEQFF
>TRBJ2-2|TRBV6-1
CASSEMAGSTGELFF
>TRBJ1-5|TRBV24-1
CATSDPGTAGFDKPQHF
>TRBJ2-7|TRBV7-2
CASSLVTGNYEQYF
>TRBJ2-3|TRBV11-2
CASSLPAGGINTQYF
>TRBJ2-1|TRBV27
CATAFLDREYNEQFF
>TRBJ1-5|TRBV5-3
CARSLGRALNQPQHF
>TRBJ2-3|TRBV15
CATSPGTGIADTQYF
>TRBJ1-2|TRBV4-3
CASSQDFSGPLNGYTF
>TRBJ2-2|TRBV30
CAWRGTGNGELFF
>TRBJ2-1|TRBV10-3
CAISEGIQGLGDEQFF
>TRBJ2-3|TRBV27
CASSYRDRVTDTQYF
>TRBJ1-1|TRBV6-5
CASLPGPVNTEAFF
>TRBJ1-3|TRBV5-1
CASSLGQGDTIYF
>TRBJ1-3|TRBV29-1
CSAGAGDRNTIYF
>TRBJ2-2|TRBV11-3
CASSLYLDGPNTGELFF
>TRBJ1-6|TRBV19
CASSIGEYNSPLHF